These 29 T cell receptor beta chains share one sample of origin, sequenced in a study of blood T cell repertoires in COVID-19. The repertoire was sequenced with immunoSEQ multiplex PCR; TCRdb's copy has only in-frame clones and lacks some. The sample holds about 180,000 clones, over 75% seen once. Sequencing was done on a sample of PBMCs or T cells enriched from blood (not recorded which). The receptors stem from a human donor with acute COVID-19. The donor label of this sample is uncertain.

Points on this clone: Other DNA sequences of this sample code for an identical CDR3. The chain recombines TRBV7-2 with TRBJ2-7; 14 nucleotides match TRBD2. V lost 5 bases, J lost 4 bases, and 13 bases stayed unmatched. CDR3 length equals 18 residues. Germline V lookup: CDR1 SGHTA, CDR2 FQGNSA. The CDR3: CASSPELGLAGANYEQYF. Written as DNA, the CDR3 is TGTGCCAGCAGCCCAGAACTGGGACTAGCGGGGGCAAATTACGAGCAGTACTTC.

The chain couples TRBV3-1 (or the pseudogene TRBV3-2) to TRBJ2-5, with D hard to call. Trimming stripped 4 bases from V and 2 bases from J, with 14 bases between. Germline-derived CDR1 and CDR2 are LGHDT and YNNKEL (reference sequence). The CDR3 length is 15 residues. In DNA, the CDR3 is TGTGCCAGCAGCCTCCCCCAGACTCGTCAAGAGACCCAGTACTTC. As protein: CASSLPQTRQETQYF.

Only one count was recorded for this clone. The V call is TRBV2, the J call TRBJ1-4; D gene uncertain. Trimming shortened V by 3 bases and J by 8 bases, and 7 bases separated the two germline ends. Per germline, CDR1 SNHLY and CDR2 FYNNEI. The CDR3 is 12 amino acids. In DNA form, the CDR3 reads TGTGCCAGCAGTGAGGCTTACGAAAAACTGTTTTTT. This gives the protein CASSEAYEKLFF.

J is TRBJ2-3 and V is TRBV24-1; TRBD1 aligns across 7 bases. The CDR3 is 16 amino acids. Germline values: CDR1 KGHDR, CDR2 SFDVKD. V was pared by 2 bases and J by 0 bases, with 4 bases of the junction left unmatched. CDR3 sequence: CATSDWGTASTDTQYF. The DNA of the CDR3 is TGTGCCACCAGTGATTGGGGGACAGCGAGCACAGATACGCAGTATTTT.

J is TRBJ1-1 and V is TRBV11-2; the D is unclear. V dropped 2 bases and J dropped 7 bases, with 5 bases sitting between them. This CDR3 has 11 residues. CDR1 and CDR2 (germline): SGHAT, FQNNGV. The CDR3 sequence is CASSLTGEAFF. The CDR3 DNA follows: TGTGCCAGCAGCTTAACGGGTGAAGCTTTCTTT.

The rearrangement joins TRBV7-7 to TRBJ2-3; 10 bases line up with TRBD2. The CDR3 totals 16 residues. The germline V gene has CDR1 SSHAT and CDR2 FNYEAQ (reference sequence). V gave up 1 base and J gave up 4 bases; unmatched junction bases: 5. CDR3 sequence: CASSLGAGGPADTQYF. The CDR3 coding sequence is TGTGCCAGCAGCTTAGGAGCGGGGGGGCCCGCAGATACGCAGTATTTT.

The chain links TRBV10-3 to TRBJ1-1; 8 bases agree with TRBD1. The CDR3 totals 15 residues. Germline V gives CDR1 ENHRY, CDR2 SYGVKD. The V gene end was trimmed by 4 bases and the J gene end by 7 bases; junction bases not matched to a gene: 11. CDR3 in DNA: TGTGCCATCAGTGGTACAGGGGGGAAAGTTCATGAAGCTTTCTTT. Translating it yields CAISGTGGKVHEAFF.

The chain carries TRBV4-3 and TRBJ1-1, with D tentatively TRBD1 (5 bases). CDR3 length: 18 amino acids. Germline CDR1 reads LGHNA; CDR2 reads YSLEER. V lost 0 bases and J lost 0, with 17 bases in between. For the CDR3, the DNA is TGCGCCAGCAGCCAAGATGGGGCAAAGGGTGACCTGAACACTGAAGCTTTCTTT. This translates into CASSQDGAKGDLNTEAFF.

V gene TRBV5-1 combines with J gene TRBJ2-5, with 7 bases fitting TRBD2. The V gene end was trimmed by 0 bases and the J gene end by 1 base; junction bases not matched to a gene: 3. The germline V gene has CDR1 SGHRS and CDR2 YFSETQ. This CDR3 has 15 amino acids. The CDR3 bases are TGCGCCAGCAGCTTGGGGGTAGCGGGCCAAGAGACCCAGTACTTC. Encoded protein: CASSLGVAGQETQYF.

The rearrangement joins TRBV30 to TRBJ2-5; possibly TRBD2 for D (5 bases). The length of the CDR3 is 14 residues. Germline V gives CDR1 GTSNPN, CDR2 SVGIG (reference sequence). V dropped 4 bases and J dropped 2 bases, with 14 bases sitting between them. CDR3 DNA: TGTGCCTGGACTCCCGGACTTGAGCAAGAGACCCAGTACTTC. Protein sequence: CAWTPGLEQETQYF.

This rearrangement joins TRBV20-1 to TRBJ2-3; D is undetermined. CDR1 is DFQATT, CDR2 SNEGSKA, per germline (reference sequence). Deletions cut 3 bases from V and 2 bases from J, with 6 bases between. CDR3 length: 12 residues. CDR3 bases: TGCAGTGCTAGTCGTTACACAGATACGCAGTATTTT. It codes for CSASRYTDTQYF.

The chain couples TRBV5-4 to TRBJ1-1; D might be TRBD1 (6 bases). Germline CDR1 and CDR2: SGHNT and YYREEE (reference sequence). V was clipped by 4 bases and J by 10 bases, with 20 bases between them. This CDR3 has 14 residues. The CDR3 loop is CASSQYRATGGAFF. CDR3 nucleotide sequence: TGTGCCAGCAGCCAATACAGGGCCACGGGGGGAGCTTTCTTT.

This clone was seen a few times. The gene calls are TRBV3-1 (or the pseudogene TRBV3-2) and TRBJ1-2; D might be TRBD1 (6 bases). Germline V gives CDR1 LGHDT, CDR2 YNNKEL (reference sequence). The ends were cut back, 0 bases at V and 0 bases at J, with 17 bases in the middle. CDR3 length equals 18 residues. The CDR3 is CASSQELVGDTTNYGYTF. The CDR3 DNA follows: TGTGCCAGCAGCCAAGAGTTGGTAGGGGACACAACTAACTATGGCTACACCTTC.

Here the CDR3 DNA reads TGTGCCAGCAGCTTGGCCTGGGACAGGGCCTACGAGCAGTACTTC. It is translated as CASSLAWDRAYEQYF. The rearrangement links TRBV5-5 to TRBJ2-7; 9 bases map to TRBD1. This CDR3 spans 15 amino acids. The germline CDR1 and CDR2 sequences are SGHKS and YYEKEE (reference sequence). V lost 0 bases, J lost 2 bases, and 3 bases stayed unmatched. The full variable domain, its missing parts supplied by reference TRBV5-5 and TRBJ2-7, is DAGVTQSPTHLIKTRGQQVTLRCSPISGHKSVSWYQQVLGQGPQFIFQYYEKEERGRGNFPDRFSARQFPNYSSELNVNALLLGDSALYLCASSLAWDRAYEQYFGPGTRLTVT.

The J gene is TRBJ2-3, the V gene TRBV27; 8 bases are shared with TRBD2. This CDR3 has 15 amino acids. The J segment lost 4 bases and the V segment lost 5 bases, leaving 8 bases of the junction unmatched. Looked up from germline, CDR1 is MNHEY and CDR2 is SMNVEV (reference sequence). CDR3 residues: CASSPNGGGPDTQYF. The CDR3 nucleotides read TGTGCCAGCAGTCCAAACGGGGGGGGGCCAGATACGCAGTATTTT.

This clone was found a few times. J is TRBJ1-1 and V is TRBV25-1; possibly TRBD1 for D (5 bases). Germline-derived CDR1 and CDR2 are MGHDK and SYGVNS. The V and J ends lost 6 bases and 2 bases respectively, with 7 bases between them. The CDR3 length is 12 residues. In DNA, the CDR3 is TGTGCCAGCAGAGGGGCTAACACTGAAGCTTTCTTT. Encoded protein: CASRGANTEAFF.

The rearrangement joins TRBV4-1 to TRBJ1-1; 9 bases are shared with TRBD1. CDR3 length equals 15 residues. Trimming cost V 2 bases and J 11 bases; bases outside gene matches: 12. Looked up from germline, CDR1 is MGHRA and CDR2 is YSYEKL. CDR3 loop: CASSQRGQGGSGAFF. The CDR3 nucleotides read TGCGCCAGCAGCCAACGGGGACAGGGTGGGAGTGGGGCTTTCTTT.

This sequence joins TRBV14 and TRBJ2-1, with 8 bases aligning to TRBD2. This CDR3 spans 15 amino acids. From germline, CDR1 is SGHDN and CDR2 FVKESK. The J segment lost 1 base and the V segment lost 8 bases, leaving 7 bases of the junction unmatched. CDR3: CASRGSSGSYNEQFF. The CDR3 region has the DNA TGTGCCAGCCGCGGATCTAGCGGGTCCTACAATGAGCAGTTCTTC.

V usage is TRBV30 and J usage is TRBJ2-4; 7 bases align to TRBD1. Trimming at V came to 5 bases and at J to 8 bases, leaving 12 bases not matched to a gene. The CDR3 runs 14 residues. CDR1 is GTSNPN, CDR2 SVGIG, per germline (reference sequence). Written as DNA, the CDR3 is TGTGCCTGGCCACGGGTGACAGGGAGAGACATTCAGTACTTC. It specifies CAWPRVTGRDIQYF.

This rearrangement joins TRBV25-1 to TRBJ2-1; 8 positions agree with TRBD1. Germline CDR1 is MGHDK and CDR2 is SYGVNS. After removal of 4 bases from V and 2 bases from J, the junction contained 4 bases not matched to a gene. The CDR3 has 15 residues. The CDR3 loop is CASSVDRVAYNEQFF. The CDR3, as DNA: TGTGCCAGCAGTGTGGACAGGGTCGCCTACAATGAGCAGTTCTTC. Combining the CDR3 with reference TRBV25-1 and TRBJ2-1 gives the whole variable domain EADIYQTPRYLVIGTGKKITLECSQTMGHDKMYWYQQDPGMELHLIHYSYGVNSTEKGDLSSESTVSRIRTEHFPLTLESARPSHTSQYLCASSVDRVAYNEQFFGPGTRLTVL.

This chain links TRBV6-2 or TRBV6-3 with TRBJ1-6, with 8 bases lining up with TRBD1. The CDR3 sequence is 16 residues long. The J segment lost 12 bases and the V segment lost 4 bases, leaving 14 bases of the junction unmatched. From germline, CDR1 is MNHEY and CDR2 SVGEGT. The CDR3 reads CASSSPRTGRSVPLHF. DNA of the CDR3: TGTGCCAGCAGTTCCCCACGGACAGGGCGGAGTGTACCCCTCCACTTT.

V usage is TRBV19 and J usage is TRBJ2-1, with D possibly being TRBD2 (6 bases). The V end was cut by 8 bases, the J end by 3 bases, with 11 bases between. CDR1 is LNHDA and CDR2 is SQIVND in the germline V gene (reference sequence). The CDR3 has 13 amino acids. The CDR3, as DNA: TGTGCCAGTGGGGAGGTCCTCTACAATGAGCAGTTCTTC. This codes for CASGEVLYNEQFF.

The chain couples TRBV19 to TRBJ1-1; 7 positions match TRBD1. Trimming at V came to 6 bases and at J to 2 bases, leaving 15 bases not matched to a gene. Germline CDR1 and CDR2: LNHDA and SQIVND (reference sequence). The CDR3 runs to 17 residues. Written as DNA, the CDR3 is TGTGCCAGTAGCGAAAACCGGGACAGTCAAATTAACACTGAAGCTTTCTTT. It codes for CASSENRDSQINTEAFF. The whole variable domain, remainder taken from reference TRBV19 and TRBJ1-1, is DGGITQSPKYLFRKEGQNVTLSCEQNLNHDAMYWYRQDPGQGLRLIYYSQIVNDFQKGDIAEGYSVSREKKESFPLTVTSAQKNPTAFYLCASSENRDSQINTEAFFGQGTRLTVV.

The gene calls are TRBV3-1 (or the pseudogene TRBV3-2) and TRBJ1-6; no definite D call. This CDR3 has 14 residues. V was pared by 0 bases and J by 7 bases, with 7 bases between. CDR1 is LGHDT, CDR2 YNNKEL, per germline (reference sequence). The CDR3 reads CASSQEGRNSPLHF. CDR3 sequence (DNA): TGTGCCAGCAGCCAAGAGGGCCGGAATTCACCCCTCCACTTT.

The chain links TRBV5-4 to TRBJ2-5; 7 bases are shared with TRBD1. In germline, CDR1 is SGHNT, CDR2 YYREEE (reference sequence). The CDR3 is 14 amino acids. Trimming at V came to 4 bases and at J to 2 bases, leaving 5 bases not matched to a gene. CDR3 sequence (DNA): TGTGCCAGCAGCCTACAGGGGACACAAGAGACCCAGTACTTC. It specifies CASSLQGTQETQYF.

V usage is TRBV30 and J usage is TRBJ1-2, with TRBD1 identical over 10 bases. Germline V CDR1 and CDR2: GTSNPN, SVGIG (reference sequence). CDR3 length equals 14 residues. V was pared by 1 base and J by 5 bases, with 4 bases of the junction left unmatched. The CDR3 region is CAWSEGQGMYGYTF. CDR3 nucleotide sequence: TGTGCCTGGAGTGAGGGACAGGGGATGTATGGCTACACCTTC.

V usage is TRBV5-4 and J usage is TRBJ1-2; D may be TRBD1 (6 bases). Germline values: CDR1 SGHNT, CDR2 YYREEE (reference sequence). V gave up 1 base and J gave up 6 bases, with 16 bases separating them. The CDR3 consists of 15 residues. CDR3 region: CASSLWAGDGNGYTF. The DNA for the CDR3 is TGTGCCAGCAGCTTGTGGGCAGGGGATGGGAATGGCTACACCTTC.

About this clone itself: Additional DNA sequences in this sample encode the identical CDR3. In DNA form, the CDR3 reads TGTGCCAGCAGCCCCGAGGGGGCCTACGAGCAGTACTTC. It translates to CASSPEGAYEQYF. J is TRBJ2-7 and V is TRBV11-3; D might be TRBD1 (6 bases). Germline-derived CDR1 and CDR2 are SGHNT and YENEEA. Trimming stripped 5 bases from V and 2 bases from J, with 10 bases between. This CDR3 comprises 13 residues. Together with reference TRBV11-3 and TRBJ2-7, the CDR3 gives the full variable domain: EAGVVQSPRYKIIEKKQPVAFWCNPISGHNTLYWYLQNLGQGPELLIRYENEEAVDDSQLPKDRFSAERLKGVDSTLKIQPAELGDSAVYLCASSPEGAYEQYFGPGTRLTVT.

V usage is TRBV5-1 and J usage is TRBJ2-2; the D gene is possibly TRBD2 (5 bases). The V gene lost 0 bases and the J gene lost 1 base, with 10 bases spanning the gap. This CDR3 spans 16 amino acids. Germline lookup yields CDR1 SGHRS and CDR2 YFSETQ. CDR3 amino acids: CASSLEASLNTGELFF. As DNA, the CDR3 is TGCGCCAGCAGCTTGGAGGCTAGCCTGAACACCGGGGAGCTGTTTTTT.